The 22 T cell receptor beta chains presented below share a single source sample, sequenced in a study of OX40 agonist ivuxolimab in advanced cancers. TCRdb's table, derived via immunoSEQ multiplex PCR, lists solely in-frame clones and lacks some. The table records roughly 65,000 clones, around 80% of them present only once. Sequencing was performed on CD4+ or CD8+ T cells sorted from blood, taken in a trial of the OX40 agonist ivuxolimab. These receptors all stem from an adult with an advanced solid tumor such as melanoma, head and neck, liver or kidney cancer.

The chain employs TRBV27 and TRBJ2-7; D gene unclear. The V gene lost 4 bases and the J gene lost 4 bases, with 11 bases spanning the gap. This CDR3 has 13 amino acids. The germline V gene has CDR1 MNHEY and CDR2 SMNVEV (reference sequence). CDR3 coding DNA: TGTGCCAGCAGTTACCCTCCTTTTTACGAGCAGTACTTC. Its protein is CASSYPPFYEQYF.

This chain uses TRBV9 with TRBJ2-2; D gene unclear. Trimming removed 0 bases from V and 6 bases from J, with 9 bases in between. Germline V lookup: CDR1 SGDLS, CDR2 YYNGEE. This CDR3 comprises 14 residues. CDR3 loop: CASSVGPPAGELFF. In nucleotides, the CDR3 is TGTGCCAGCAGCGTAGGACCTCCAGCCGGGGAGCTGTTTTTT. Full variable domain (remainder filled in from reference TRBV9 and TRBJ2-2): DSGVTQTPKHLITATGQRVTLRCSPRSGDLSVYWYQQSLDQGLQFLIQYYNGEERAKGNILERFSAQQFPDLHSELNLSSLELGDSALYFCASSVGPPAGELFFGEGSRLTVL.

This clone was found a few times. This chain links TRBV9 with TRBJ2-2; D not certain. In germline, CDR1 is SGDLS, CDR2 YYNGEE. V was shortened by 1 base and J by 6 bases, with 16 bases between the two germline ends. The CDR3 totals 16 residues. The CDR3 is CASSVTPSGSPGELFF. The CDR3 coding sequence is TGTGCCAGCAGCGTAACCCCATCCGGTAGCCCCGGGGAGCTGTTTTTT. Variable domain in full (rest from reference TRBV9 and TRBJ2-2): DSGVTQTPKHLITATGQRVTLRCSPRSGDLSVYWYQQSLDQGLQFLIQYYNGEERAKGNILERFSAQQFPDLHSELNLSSLELGDSALYFCASSVTPSGSPGELFFGEGSRLTVL.

The chain links TRBV11-2 to TRBJ2-1, with 7 bases matching TRBD2. This CDR3 comprises 13 residues. J was trimmed by 5 bases and V by 5 bases; bases with no gene match: 3. Germline CDR1 SGHAT, CDR2 FQNNGV. CDR3 DNA sequence: TGTGCCAGCAGCGTGGGACTAAACAATGAGCAGTTCTTC. Amino acid sequence: CASSVGLNNEQFF.

The chain links TRBV5-6 to TRBJ1-2; 7 bases map to TRBD1. The CDR3 has 15 amino acids. Germline values: CDR1 SGHDT, CDR2 YYEEEE. The V gene end was trimmed by 3 bases and the J gene end by 4 bases; junction bases not matched to a gene: 9. CDR3 nucleotides: TGTGCCAGCAGCTCAGGGGGGAGGACGGCCTATGGCTACACCTTC. Protein: CASSSGGRTAYGYTF. Together with reference TRBV5-6 and TRBJ1-2, the CDR3 gives the full variable domain: DAGVTQSPTHLIKTRGQQVTLRCSPKSGHDTVSWYQQALGQGPQFIFQYYEEEERQRGNFPDRFSGHQFPNYSSELNVNALLLGDSALYLCASSSGGRTAYGYTFGSGTRLTVV.

The chain is built from TRBV2 and TRBJ2-5, with D possibly matching TRBD2 (5 bases). V was shortened by 8 bases and J by 2 bases, with 15 bases between the two germline ends. CDR3 length: 14 amino acids. Looked up from germline, CDR1 is SNHLY and CDR2 is FYNNEI. The CDR3 nucleotides read TGTGCCAGCGGACCTGGCCGGGGACAAGAGACCCAGTACTTC. This codes for CASGPGRGQETQYF.

The chain couples TRBV5-5 to TRBJ1-5, with a tentative D call TRBD1 (6 bases). Trimming removed 3 bases at V and 3 bases at J, with 13 bases between. There are 15 residues in the CDR3. In germline, CDR1 is SGHKS, CDR2 YYEKEE (reference sequence). CDR3 residues: CASSSGQFFNQPQHF. The CDR3 DNA is TGTGCCAGCAGCTCAGGACAGTTTTTCAATCAGCCCCAGCATTTT. The whole variable domain, remainder taken from reference TRBV5-5 and TRBJ1-5, is DAGVTQSPTHLIKTRGQQVTLRCSPISGHKSVSWYQQVLGQGPQFIFQYYEKEERGRGNFPDRFSARQFPNYSSELNVNALLLGDSALYLCASSSGQFFNQPQHFGDGTRLSIL.

The rearrangement links TRBV7-3 to TRBJ2-5, with 7 bases identical to TRBD2. Germline V lookup: CDR1 SGHTA, CDR2 FQGTGA. Trimming cost V 3 bases and J 1 base; bases outside gene matches: 5. The CDR3 spans 15 residues. For the CDR3, the DNA is TGTGCCAGCAGCTTGGGAGGGGACCCCCAAGAGACCCAGTACTTC. Translated: CASSLGGDPQETQYF.

The rearrangement uses TRBV18 and TRBJ2-5, with TRBD1 as a possible D gene (6 bases). The CDR3 spans 13 residues. Trimming took off 6 bases at V and 5 bases at J, with 13 bases between the two ends. In germline, CDR1 is KGHSH, CDR2 LQKENI. The CDR3 protein is CASSPRQAETQYF. The DNA of the CDR3 is TGTGCCAGCTCTCCCAGACAGGCGGAGACCCAGTACTTC.

In its sample, this clone was seen a few times. The rearrangement links TRBV19 to TRBJ1-2; D might be TRBD1 (6 bases). The CDR3 is 13 residues long. Trimming shortened V by 6 bases and J by 5 bases, and 13 bases separated the two germline ends. CDR1 is LNHDA, CDR2 SQIVND, per germline (reference sequence). Here the CDR3 reads CASSTGTSYGYTF. The DNA for the CDR3 is TGTGCCAGTAGCACAGGGACATCTTATGGCTACACCTTC.

V gene TRBV9 combines with J gene TRBJ2-5; 12 nucleotides align to TRBD2. This CDR3 spans 16 amino acids. The V segment lost 4 bases and the J segment 4 bases; nucleotides outside the gene matches: 8. Germline assignment: CDR1 SGDLS and CDR2 YYNGEE. CDR3 loop: CASSMQPGLAGETQYF. CDR3 DNA sequence: TGTGCCAGCAGCATGCAACCGGGACTAGCGGGAGAGACCCAGTACTTC.

This clone was counted only a few times. This chain uses TRBV30 with TRBJ2-2; 10 nucleotides match TRBD2. The CDR3 is 16 amino acids. V dropped 8 bases and J dropped 4; count of bases not matched to a gene: 13. The germline CDR1 and CDR2 sequences are GTSNPN and SVGIG (reference sequence). CDR3 coding DNA: TGTGCCGGCCGGGGTAGCGGGGGGACTGGCACCGGGGAGCTGTTTTTT. Protein sequence: CAGRGSGGTGTGELFF.

This chain uses TRBV5-8 with TRBJ1-6, with 8 bases aligning to TRBD1. The germline gives CDR1 SGHTS, CDR2 YDEGEE. V lost 4 bases and J lost 3; bases outside the gene matches: 9. The CDR3 covers 17 residues. The CDR3 reads CASSAIQGGLYNSPLHF. The CDR3 bases are TGTGCCAGCAGCGCAATACAGGGGGGGCTCTATAATTCACCCCTCCACTTT.

The rearrangement joins TRBV30 to TRBJ1-2; no firm D call. The CDR3 consists of 13 residues. Between the trimmed V and J ends, which lost 1 base and 0 bases, there was a span of 6 bases. CDR1 and CDR2 (germline): GTSNPN, SVGIG (reference sequence). CDR3 in DNA: TGTGCCTGGAGTGGGCGGACTAACTATGGCTACACCTTC. Translation gives CAWSGRTNYGYTF.

The chain recombines TRBV19 with TRBJ2-2; 8 positions match TRBD2. Losses at the gene ends were 6 bases for V and 5 bases for J; bases not matched to a gene: 8. This CDR3 has 15 residues. Germline values: CDR1 LNHDA, CDR2 SQIVND (reference sequence). CDR3 residues: CASRTGTRLTGELFF. The CDR3 region has the DNA TGTGCCAGTAGGACCGGGACTAGATTGACCGGGGAGCTGTTTTTT.

The CDR3 DNA is TGTGCCAGCAGTTCGGGACAGGGTAGAAGCAATCAGCCCCAGCATTTT. Protein sequence: CASSSGQGRSNQPQHF. V usage is TRBV28 and J usage is TRBJ1-5; 9 nucleotides line up with TRBD1. J lost 1 base, V lost 4 bases, and 5 bases had no gene match. Per the germline V gene, CDR1 is MDHEN and CDR2 is SYDVKM. The CDR3 extends over 16 amino acids.

In this sample, this clone turned up a few times. V is TRBV5-4 and J is TRBJ2-5, with D perhaps matching TRBD2 (6 bases). In germline, CDR1 is SGHNT, CDR2 YYREEE (reference sequence). The CDR3 has 16 amino acids. V lost 0 bases to trimming and J lost 1 base, with 13 bases between them. CDR3 DNA: TGTGCCAGCAGCTTGGACCCGCGGGGATCCCAAGAGACCCAGTACTTC. Residues: CASSLDPRGSQETQYF.

The chain employs TRBV28 and TRBJ2-1, with D possibly being TRBD1 (6 bases). The CDR3 runs to 15 residues. Trimming pared 2 bases from V and 1 base from J, leaving 9 bases between. Germline V gene sequence: CDR1 MDHEN, CDR2 SYDVKM. The CDR3 spells CASSLQGWSYNEQFF. The CDR3 DNA sequence: TGTGCCAGCAGTTTACAGGGGTGGTCCTACAATGAGCAGTTCTTC.

This rearrangement joins TRBV19 to TRBJ2-5; 11 bases are a match to TRBD1. The CDR3 contains 13 residues. Germline V lookup: CDR1 LNHDA, CDR2 SQIVND (reference sequence). The junction had 4 bases not matched to a gene; V was cut back by 7 bases and J by 6 bases. CDR3 DNA: TGTGCCAGTACCGGACAGGGGGCGAAGACCCAGTACTTC. Its protein is CASTGQGAKTQYF.

V and J are TRBV5-4 and TRBJ2-2; D is possibly TRBD2 (5 bases). Trimming took 4 bases from V and 7 from J, leaving 14 bases between them. The CDR3 is made up of 14 amino acids. CDR1 and CDR2 (germline): SGHNT, YYREEE (reference sequence). Here the CDR3 DNA reads TGTGCCAGCAGCCGGGGTAGCACCGGCGGGGAGCTGTTTTTT. It encodes CASSRGSTGGELFF.

The J gene is TRBJ1-1, the V gene TRBV18, with D perhaps matching TRBD1 (6 bases). Per the germline V gene, CDR1 is KGHSH and CDR2 is LQKENI. The V gene lost 0 bases and the J gene lost 0 bases, with 8 bases spanning the gap. The CDR3 covers 15 residues. The CDR3 spells CASSPPGGMNTEAFF. The CDR3 coding sequence is TGTGCCAGCTCACCACCAGGGGGTATGAACACTGAAGCTTTCTTT.

V gene TRBV5-1 combines with J gene TRBJ1-1; D might be TRBD1 (5 bases). Trimming removed 4 bases from V and 1 base from J, with 11 bases in between. The length of the CDR3 is 14 residues. The germline V gene encodes CDR1 SGHRS and CDR2 YFSETQ. The DNA of the CDR3 is TGCGCCAGCAGCCCCGGGGGAGGGAACACTGAAGCTTTCTTT. It translates to CASSPGGGNTEAFF.